The sequence of this TCR beta chain was determined in a study of follicular helper T cells after annual influenza vaccination. As for the study in general: Sampling occurred days 0, 7 and 28 after each influenza vaccination. Study conclusions and caveats: Most later recoveries of Day 7 ICOS+CD38+ clones were ICOS-CD38- cTfh.

Sequencing used immunoSEQ multiplex PCR; TCRdb keeps in-frame clones, though not all of them. The sample includes nearly 10,000 clones, roughly 80% of them seen just once. Noted time point: 2014-2015 season, 7 days after vaccination. Vaccine contraindications, substance abuse, HIV/AIDS, active malignancy and active illness excluded donors. Comments on this clone: The antigen remains undetermined.

This sample comprised CXCR5- memory CD4+ T cells sorted from blood, obtained 7 days after influenza vaccination. The sequence was collected from an adult who received the influenza vaccine.

CDR3 sequence (DNA): TGTGCCAGTTCAGGGATTTACTATGGCTACACCTTC. This codes for CASSGIYYGYTF. The chain combines TRBV19 with TRBJ1-2; maybe TRBD1 (5 bases). V lost 8 bases and J lost 3, with 10 bases in between. The CDR3 runs to 12 residues. CDR1 is LNHDA and CDR2 is SQIVND in the germline V gene (reference sequence).